What follows is one T cell receptor beta chain and its context. No antigen is known for it. Then a second PCR, running roughly 6 to 11 cycles, was carried out with a sample-barcoded 5' primer and a J-beta primer mix. MiXCR, run by TCRdb on the 5' RACE reads, gives a single entry per CDR3 protein. This table has approximately 1,100,000 distinct CDR3 sequences, more than 40% appearing once. The data derive from a study of blood T cells in healthy people across ages. Findings and caveats of the study: Older age went with lower TCR beta diversity per million T cells, in a roughly linear way. There was no known CMV status for donors, so expanded clonotype changes were possibly confounded.

CDR1 and CDR2 from the germline V gene are MNHNS and SASEGT. The CDR3 sequence is 13 residues long. This receptor was taken from an older woman in good health. The sample taken for sequencing was blood. The chain has TRBV6-1 and TRBJ2-4; 7 bases agree with TRBD2. Judging by the DNA end, TRBJ2-7 fits better; the J call may be wrong. CDR3 DNA: TGTGCCAGCAGTGACCAGGGAGGGCACGAGCAGTACTTC. The encoded protein is CASSDQGGHEQYF.